This T cell receptor beta chain is from a study of technical replicates of blood from several donors. Repertoires were generated with immunoSEQ multiplex PCR, while TCRdb's copy carries only in-frame clones and drops some. The sample records roughly 60,000 clones, over 85% being singletons. Per germline, CDR1 MNHEY and CDR2 SVGAGI. With V trimmed by 2 bases and J by 3 bases, 1 base remained unmatched. This CDR3 has 14 amino acids. The clonotype was recovered from a human donor in good health. Some clones in this sample may be carry-over from other donors' samples. The V call is TRBV6-5, the J call TRBJ1-1; 9 bases map to TRBD1. Sequencing input: PBMCs. CDR3 sequence (DNA): TGTGCCAGCAGTTACCGGACAGGGGACACTGAAGCTTTCTTT. Translation gives CASSYRTGDTEAFF.